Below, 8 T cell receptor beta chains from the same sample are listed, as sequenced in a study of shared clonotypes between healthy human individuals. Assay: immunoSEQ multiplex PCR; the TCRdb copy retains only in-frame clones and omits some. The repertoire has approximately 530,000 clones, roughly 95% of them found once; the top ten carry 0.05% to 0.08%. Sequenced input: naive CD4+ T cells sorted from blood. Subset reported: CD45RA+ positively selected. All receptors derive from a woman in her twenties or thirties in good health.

The DNA for the CDR3 is TGTGCCTGGAGCCGCGCCCTTTTGCGGGAGCACTACGAGCAGTACTTC. Its protein product is CAWSRALLREHYEQYF. The J gene is TRBJ2-7, the V gene TRBV30, with 7 bases aligning to TRBD2. The CDR3 runs 16 residues. V gave up 3 bases and J gave up 3 bases; unmatched junction bases: 14. Germline V gene data show CDR1 as GTSNPN and CDR2 as SVGIG (reference sequence).

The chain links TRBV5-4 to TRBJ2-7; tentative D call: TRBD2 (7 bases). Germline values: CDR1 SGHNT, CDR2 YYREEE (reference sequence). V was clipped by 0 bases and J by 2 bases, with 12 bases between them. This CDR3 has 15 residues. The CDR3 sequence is CASSLGGGGPYEQYF. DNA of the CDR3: TGTGCCAGCAGCTTGGGTGGGGGGGGCCCCTACGAGCAGTACTTC.

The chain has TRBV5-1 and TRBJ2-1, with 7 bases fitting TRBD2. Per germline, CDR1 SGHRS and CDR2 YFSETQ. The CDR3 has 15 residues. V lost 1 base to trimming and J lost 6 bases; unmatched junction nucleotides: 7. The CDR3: CASSLSGGSGNEQFF. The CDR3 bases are TGCGCCAGCAGCTTGTCAGGCGGGAGTGGCAATGAGCAGTTCTTC.

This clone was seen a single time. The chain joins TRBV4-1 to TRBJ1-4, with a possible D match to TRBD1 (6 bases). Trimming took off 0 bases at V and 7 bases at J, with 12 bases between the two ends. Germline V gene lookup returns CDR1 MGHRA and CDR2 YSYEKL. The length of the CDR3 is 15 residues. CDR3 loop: CASSQDPGASEKLFF. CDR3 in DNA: TGCGCCAGCAGCCAAGACCCGGGGGCTAGTGAAAAACTGTTTTTT.

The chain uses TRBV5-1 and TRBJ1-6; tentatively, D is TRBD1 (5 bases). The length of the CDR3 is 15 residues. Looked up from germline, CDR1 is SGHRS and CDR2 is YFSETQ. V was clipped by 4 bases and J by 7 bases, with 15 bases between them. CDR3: CASSRDGGRNSPLHF. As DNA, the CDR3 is TGCGCCAGCAGCAGGGACGGGGGTCGCAATTCACCCCTCCACTTT.

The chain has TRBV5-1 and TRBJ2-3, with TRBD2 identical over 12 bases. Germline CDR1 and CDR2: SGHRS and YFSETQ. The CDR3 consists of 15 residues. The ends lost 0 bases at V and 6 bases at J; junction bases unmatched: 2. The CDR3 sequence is CASSLASGGADTQYF. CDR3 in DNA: TGCGCCAGCAGCTTGGCTAGCGGGGGGGCCGATACGCAGTATTTT. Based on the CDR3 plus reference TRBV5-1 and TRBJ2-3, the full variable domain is KAGVTQTPRYLIKTRGQQVTLSCSPISGHRSVSWYQQTPGQGLQFLFEYFSETQRNKGNFPGRFSGRQFSNSRSEMNVSTLELGDSALYLCASSLASGGADTQYFGPGTRLTVL.

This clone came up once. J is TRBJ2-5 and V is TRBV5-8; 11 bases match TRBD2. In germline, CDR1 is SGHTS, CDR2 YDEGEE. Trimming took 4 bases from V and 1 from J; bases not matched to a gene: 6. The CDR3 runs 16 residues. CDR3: CASSTLGTSGQETQYF. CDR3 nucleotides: TGTGCCAGCAGCACGCTCGGGACTAGCGGCCAAGAGACCCAGTACTTC.

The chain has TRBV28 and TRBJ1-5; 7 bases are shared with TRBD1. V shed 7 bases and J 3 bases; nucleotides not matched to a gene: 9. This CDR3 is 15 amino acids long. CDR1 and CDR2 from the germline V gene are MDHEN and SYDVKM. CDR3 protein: CASTVTGVNNQPQHF. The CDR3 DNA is TGTGCCAGCACAGTTACAGGGGTGAACAATCAGCCCCAGCATTTT.